Each of the 8 T cell receptor beta chains below was sequenced from the same sample in a study of response to subunit inactivated influenza vaccine. TCRdb analysed the RT-PCR reads with MiXCR anew, one entry per CDR3 protein. This table has under 200,000 distinct CDR3 sequences, 10% to 15% appearing once. This same sample was also part of a study on T cells expressing NK-cell markers. That paper notes: Generation of TCR beta cDNA was performed by 5'RACE template switching incorporating UMIs.

This specimen consisted of CD8+ T cells sorted from PBMCs, obtained 11 to 12 days after vaccination. The source of these receptors is a man between 50 and 59 years old who received an inactivated influenza vaccine.

This clonotype was seen a few times. This chain connects TRBV29-1 to TRBJ2-1; the D call may be TRBD1 or TRBD2 (5 bases each). The CDR3 has 14 amino acids. Trimming pared 0 bases from V and 8 bases from J, leaving 14 bases between. CDR1 and CDR2 (germline): SQVTM, ANQGSEA. CDR3 sequence (DNA): TGCAGCGTTGAAGATTGGTCAGGGCGGGATGAGCAGTTCTTC. Protein sequence: CSVEDWSGRDEQFF.

The rearrangement joins TRBV6-2 or TRBV6-3 to TRBJ2-7; D remains ambiguous. This CDR3 is 14 amino acids long. Trimming left V 5 bases short and J 7 bases short, with 18 bases between. CDR1 MNHEY and CDR2 SVGEGT come from the germline V gene. The CDR3 loop is CASSEVGSRVEQYF. The CDR3 DNA follows: TGTGCCAGCAGTGAGGTGGGGTCGAGAGTGGAGCAGTACTTC.

The table lists this clonotype with a few counts. The J gene is TRBJ1-6, the V gene TRBV12-3 or TRBV12-4; D not certain. CDR3 length equals 12 residues. V was pared by 1 base and J by 8 bases, with 3 bases between. CDR3 amino acids: CASSLEYSPLHF. CDR3 coding DNA: TGTGCCAGCAGTTTAGAGTATTCACCCCTCCACTTT.

The chain is built from TRBV15 and TRBJ2-2; D not certain. The V gene lost 0 bases and the J gene lost 1 base, with 18 bases spanning the gap. The CDR3 consists of 19 residues. The germline V gene has CDR1 LNHNV and CDR2 YYDKDF (reference sequence). For the CDR3, the DNA is TGTGCCACCAGCAGAGATTTTAAGTTTCGGAGCAAGAACACCGGGGAGCTGTTTTTT. Translation: CATSRDFKFRSKNTGELFF. The variable domain in full, completed from reference TRBV15 and TRBJ2-2, reads DAMVIQNPRYQVTQFGKPVTLSCSQTLNHNVMYWYQQKSSQAPKLLFHYYDKDFNNEADTPDNFQSRRPNTSFCFLDIRSPGLGDTAMYLCATSRDFKFRSKNTGELFFGEGSRLTVL.

This clonotype has only a few counts. The rearrangement joins TRBV2 to TRBJ2-2, with D tentatively TRBD1 (6 bases). The ends were cut back, 8 bases at V and 2 bases at J, with 18 bases in the middle. This CDR3 has 16 amino acids. Germline lookup yields CDR1 SNHLY and CDR2 FYNNEI. As DNA, the CDR3 is TGTGCCAGCGGGGTTGACGGACAGACAAACACCGGGGAGCTGTTTTTT. Translation: CASGVDGQTNTGELFF. Drawing the rest from reference TRBV2 and TRBJ2-2, the complete variable domain is EPEVTQTPSHQVTQMGQEVILRCVPISNHLYFYWYRQILGQKVEFLVSFYNNEISEKSEIFDDQFSVERPDGSNFTLKIRSTKLEDSAMYFCASGVDGQTNTGELFFGEGSRLTVL.

The CDR3 region has the DNA TGCAGTGCTAGAGATCGGGGAGGGGCTGGGGCCAACGTCCTGACTTTC. Amino acids: CSARDRGGAGANVLTF. V and J are TRBV20-1 and TRBJ2-6; 7 bases agree with TRBD2. Germline trimming cut 0 bases from V and 2 bases from J; bases unmatched to any gene: 4. Germline V gene lookup returns CDR1 DFQATT and CDR2 SNEGSKA (reference sequence). The CDR3 has 16 amino acids.

V is TRBV7-6 and J is TRBJ2-3; TRBD1 aligns across 7 bases. J gave up 0 bases and V 6 bases, and 9 bases lay outside the gene matches. Per the germline V gene, CDR1 is SGHVS and CDR2 is FNYEAQ. The CDR3 has 16 amino acids. The CDR3 protein is CASSVWTGASTDTQYF. The CDR3 DNA follows: TGTGCCAGCAGTGTCTGGACAGGCGCCAGCACAGATACGCAGTATTTT.

The rearrangement joins TRBV11-2 to TRBJ2-5; D is ambiguous. Trimming took 1 base from V and 5 from J, leaving 14 bases between them. CDR1 is SGHAT and CDR2 is FQNNGV in the germline V gene. This CDR3 region has 15 residues. The CDR3 protein is CASSLGGGFGETQYF. The CDR3 coding sequence is TGTGCCAGCAGCTTAGGAGGTGGATTCGGGGAGACCCAGTACTTC.